The 19 T cell receptor beta chains below all came from one sample that was sequenced in a study of identical twins. Each CDR3 protein gets one entry after TCRdb re-called the 5' RACE reads with MiXCR. The repertoire holds some 790,000 distinct CDR3 sequences, with 18% as singletons. The data were also submitted as part of a second study, on T cells expressing NK-cell markers.

The sample comprised PBMCs. The receptors were sampled from a woman under 30 in good health.

Many counts were recorded for this clonotype. The V gene is TRBV5-1, the J gene TRBJ2-3; D gene unclear. The CDR3 runs 12 residues. With 0 bases removed from V and 4 bases from J, the gap between germline ends came to 3 bases. Germline V gene sequence: CDR1 SGHRS, CDR2 YFSETQ. CDR3 loop: CASSLAADTQYF. The CDR3 DNA reads as TGCGCCAGCAGCTTGGCCGCAGATACGCAGTATTTT. The full variable domain, rest sourced from reference TRBV5-1 and TRBJ2-3, is KAGVTQTPRYLIKTRGQQVTLSCSPISGHRSVSWYQQTPGQGLQFLFEYFSETQRNKGNFPGRFSGRQFSNSRSEMNVSTLELGDSALYLCASSLAADTQYFGPGTRLTVL.

This clonotype has at least ten counts. This rearrangement joins TRBV6-1 to TRBJ2-1, with TRBD1 identical over 10 bases. V gave up 0 bases and J gave up 8 bases; unmatched junction bases: 7. This CDR3 spans 16 amino acids. The germline CDR1 and CDR2 sequences are MNHNS and SASEGT. CDR3 nucleotide sequence: TGTGCCAGCAGTGAAGCTCAGGGGACAGGGGAAGATGAGCAGTTCTTC. Its protein product is CASSEAQGTGEDEQFF.

This clonotype has only a few counts. The chain carries TRBV12-3 or TRBV12-4 and TRBJ1-3; no clear D gene. The CDR3 length is 14 residues. The germline V and J ends were trimmed by 6 bases and 4 bases, with 13 bases remaining between them. DNA for the CDR3: TGTGCCAGCAGCCCACGGGCGGCGGGAAACACCATATATTTT. Translating gives CASSPRAAGNTIYF.

The chain carries TRBV4-3 and TRBJ2-5, with a weak D call TRBD1 (6 bases). The germline gives CDR1 LGHNA, CDR2 YSLEER. The CDR3 is made up of 16 amino acids. V lost 3 bases and J 3 bases, leaving 17 bases between the germline ends. The CDR3: CASSQARGIYEETQYF. The CDR3 DNA follows: TGCGCCAGCAGCCAGGCAAGGGGGATCTACGAAGAGACCCAGTACTTC.

The chain has TRBV12-3 or TRBV12-4 and TRBJ2-2; 9 bases fit TRBD1. The CDR3 has 15 amino acids. Trimming cost V 5 bases and J 3 bases; bases outside gene matches: 4. CDR3 in DNA: TGTGCCAGCAGTCGACAGGGGGATTACACCGGGGAGCTGTTTTTT. Protein: CASSRQGDYTGELFF.

The rearrangement links TRBV5-1 to TRBJ2-7; tentative D call: TRBD1 (5 bases). This CDR3 is built from 14 residues. CDR1 and CDR2 (germline): SGHRS, YFSETQ. The V and J ends lost 3 bases and 2 bases respectively, with 12 bases between them. CDR3 sequence: CASSSDIWPYEQYF. Written as DNA, the CDR3 is TGCGCCAGCAGCTCGGACATCTGGCCCTACGAGCAGTACTTC. The variable domain in full, with the rest retrieved from reference TRBV5-1 and TRBJ2-7, is KAGVTQTPRYLIKTRGQQVTLSCSPISGHRSVSWYQQTPGQGLQFLFEYFSETQRNKGNFPGRFSGRQFSNSRSEMNVSTLELGDSALYLCASSSDIWPYEQYFGPGTRLTVT.

There are a few counts of this clonotype. The V call is TRBV7-9, the J call TRBJ2-1; the match to TRBD1 covers 9 bases. This CDR3 is 15 amino acids long. J was trimmed by 6 bases and V by 0 bases; bases with no gene match: 3. Germline V lookup: CDR1 SEHNR, CDR2 FQNEAQ (reference sequence). The chain's CDR3 is CASSLAQGAFNEQFF. In DNA form, the CDR3 reads TGTGCCAGCAGCTTAGCACAGGGGGCTTTCAATGAGCAGTTCTTC.

This clonotype came up a few times. The chain carries TRBV18 and TRBJ2-7, with a possible D match to TRBD1 (6 bases). CDR3 length: 15 amino acids. V was cut by 5 bases and J by 0 bases, with 14 bases left in between. Germline loops: CDR1 KGHSH, CDR2 LQKENI. This CDR3 reads CASSSRQASSYEQYF. As DNA, the CDR3 is TGTGCCAGCTCATCCCGACAGGCGAGCTCCTACGAGCAGTACTTC.

This clonotype was seen at least ten times. V and J are TRBV10-3 and TRBJ2-3; tentatively, D is TRBD1 (5 bases). The germline V gene has CDR1 ENHRY and CDR2 SYGVKD. V lost 4 bases, J lost 3 bases, and 11 bases lay in between. CDR3 length equals 14 residues. The CDR3 DNA sequence: TGTGCCATCAGTGTGGGCAGGGTGACAGATACGCAGTATTTT. The encoded protein is CAISVGRVTDTQYF.

This clonotype was seen repeatedly, ten times or more. V and J are TRBV5-1 and TRBJ1-2; 8 bases are shared with TRBD1. The V gene's germline CDR1 is SGHRS and CDR2 YFSETQ. The CDR3 loop spans 14 amino acids. Losses at the gene ends were 4 bases for V and 3 bases for J; bases not matched to a gene: 5. CDR3 sequence reads: CASSTAGGDYGYTF. DNA for the CDR3: TGCGCCAGCAGCACCGCAGGGGGCGACTATGGCTACACCTTC.

This chain connects TRBV5-1 to TRBJ2-2; TRBD2 might be the D (5 bases). The germline CDR1 and CDR2 sequences are SGHRS and YFSETQ. V was pared by 4 bases and J by 8 bases, with 9 bases between. The CDR3 runs to 12 residues. The CDR3 region is CASSITGGELFF. The DNA for the CDR3 is TGCGCCAGCAGCATTACGGGGGGGGAGCTGTTTTTT.

This clonotype was found a few times. The chain combines TRBV5-5 with TRBJ2-7; D may match TRBD1 or TRBD2 (5 bases each). V was clipped by 4 bases and J by 3 bases, with 17 bases between them. Germline CDR1 reads SGHKS; CDR2 reads YYEKEE (reference sequence). This CDR3 has 15 amino acids. The chain's CDR3 is CASSLSVGRIYEQYF. CDR3 DNA sequence: TGTGCCAGCAGCCTCTCGGTGGGACGGATCTACGAGCAGTACTTC. Full variable domain (outside the CDR3, taken from reference TRBV5-5 and TRBJ2-7): DAGVTQSPTHLIKTRGQQVTLRCSPISGHKSVSWYQQVLGQGPQFIFQYYEKEERGRGNFPDRFSARQFPNYSSELNVNALLLGDSALYLCASSLSVGRIYEQYFGPGTRLTVT.

The chain combines TRBV10-3 with TRBJ2-3; 7 bases fit TRBD1. This CDR3 has 12 residues. J was trimmed by 11 bases and V by 9 bases; bases with no gene match: 11. Per germline, CDR1 ENHRY and CDR2 SYGVKD. In DNA, the CDR3 is TGTGCCATTAAGGGGACCGACAGGGAGCAGTATTTT. This translates into CAIKGTDREQYF.

This clonotype was detected ten times or more. This may be a read error, as it is one base from a much larger clone. CDR3 in amino acids: CTSSFPGVTAGVVYEQYF. The CDR3, as DNA: TGTACCAGCAGTTTTCCCGGGGTTACAGCGGGAGTGGTATACGAGCAGTACTTC. This chain uses TRBV12-3 or TRBV12-4 with TRBJ2-7, with TRBD2 matching 8 bases. The CDR3 extends over 18 amino acids.

J is TRBJ2-1 and V is TRBV7-3; the match to TRBD2 covers 10 bases. The CDR3 length is 15 residues. Trimming at V came to 5 bases and at J to 7 bases, leaving 8 bases not matched to a gene. The germline V gene has CDR1 SGHTA and CDR2 FQGTGA. The CDR3 DNA reads TGTGCCAGCAGCCCCCCCGGACTAGCGGTGAATGAGCAGTTCTTC. Translating gives CASSPPGLAVNEQFF.

This clonotype was found a few times. CDR3 DNA: TGTGCCAGCAGCCAGAGACAGGGAAGAAATGAGCAGTTCTTC. This codes for CASSQRQGRNEQFF. The chain links TRBV3-1 to TRBJ2-1, with 7 bases fitting TRBD1. Per germline, CDR1 LGHDT and CDR2 YNNKEL (reference sequence). CDR3 length: 14 residues. With 3 bases clipped from V and 7 bases from J, the junction kept 6 bases outside the gene matches.

This clonotype has at least ten counts. The chain employs TRBV20-1 and TRBJ2-7; 13 nucleotides align to TRBD2. V trimming: 1 base; J trimming: 7 bases; junction bases outside the gene matches: 4. This CDR3 contains 14 residues. Germline values: CDR1 DFQATT, CDR2 SNEGSKA (reference sequence). CDR3 loop: CSARGTSGREEQYF. The DNA of the CDR3 is TGCAGTGCTAGAGGGACTAGCGGGAGAGAAGAGCAGTACTTC.

In this sample, this clonotype turned up a few times. V usage is TRBV10-3 and J usage is TRBJ2-7, with D perhaps matching TRBD2 (5 bases). The V end was cut by 6 bases, the J end by 6 bases, with 15 bases between. The CDR3 contains 13 residues. From germline, CDR1 is ENHRY and CDR2 SYGVKD. The CDR3 sequence is CAIRSIGRGEQYF. DNA of the CDR3: TGTGCCATCAGATCTATTGGACGGGGCGAGCAGTACTTC.

This chain joins TRBV5-1 and TRBJ2-1, with 14 bases lining up with TRBD2. With V trimmed by 1 base and J by 4 bases, 7 bases remained unmatched. Germline values: CDR1 SGHRS, CDR2 YFSETQ. CDR3 length: 18 amino acids. CDR3 protein: CASSLPTSGGGFYNEQFF. For the CDR3, the DNA is TGCGCCAGCAGCTTGCCGACTAGCGGGGGGGGTTTTTACAATGAGCAGTTCTTC.